Described below is a single TCR beta chain sequence and its context. Antigen specificity is unknown. The data stem from a study of T cells after yellow fever vaccination. Findings and limits, study-wide: Post-booster repertoires contained most primary-vaccination clones again (approximately 95% CD4, around 89% CD8). The secondary response showed a weaker magnitude and a faster peak, day 5 versus 15. Relatively few clonotypes were ones that appeared in both CD4 and CD8 compartments.

Germline loops: CDR1 SGHTA, CDR2 FQGNSA. The CDR3 extends over 17 amino acids. Trimming left V 1 base short and J 2 bases short, with 17 bases between. TCRdb reprocessed the 5' RACE reads via MiXCR and lists one record per CDR3 protein. The sample holds some 420,000 distinct CDR3 sequences, 18% seen once. The TCR sequence derives from a young man who received the YFV17D yellow fever vaccine. Here the sequenced sample was PBMCs, taken before the yellow fever booster vaccination. The J gene is TRBJ2-5, the V gene TRBV7-2; maybe TRBD2 (6 bases). The CDR3 reads CASSLEWEVTRQETQYF. As DNA, the CDR3 is TGTGCCAGCAGCTTAGAGTGGGAGGTCACCAGACAAGAGACCCAGTACTTC.